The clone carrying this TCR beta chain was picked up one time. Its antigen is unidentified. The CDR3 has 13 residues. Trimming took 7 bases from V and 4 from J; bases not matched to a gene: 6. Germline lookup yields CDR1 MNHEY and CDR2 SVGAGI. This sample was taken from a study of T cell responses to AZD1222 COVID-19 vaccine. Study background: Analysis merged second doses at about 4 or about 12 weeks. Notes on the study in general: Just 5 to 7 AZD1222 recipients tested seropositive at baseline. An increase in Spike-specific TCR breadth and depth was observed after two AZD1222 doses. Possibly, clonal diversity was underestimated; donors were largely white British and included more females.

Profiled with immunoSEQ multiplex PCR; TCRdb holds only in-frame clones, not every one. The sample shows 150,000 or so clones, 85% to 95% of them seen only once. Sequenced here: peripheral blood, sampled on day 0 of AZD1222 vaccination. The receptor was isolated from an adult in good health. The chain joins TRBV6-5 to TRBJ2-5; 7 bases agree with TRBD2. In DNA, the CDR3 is TGTGCCAGCAACGGACTAGGAGGAGAGACCCAGTACTTC. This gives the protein CASNGLGGETQYF.